Given below is one T cell receptor (beta chain) in context. Antigen: not known. Each donor was healthy, and each was a bone marrow donor. V was clipped by 7 bases and J by 0 bases, with 13 bases between them. The CDR3 spans 15 residues. Germline CDR1 SGHVS, CDR2 FQNEAQ. Primers: 60 Vbeta forward and 13 Jbeta reverse. The method was immunoSEQ multiplex PCR; TCRdb's version includes in-frame clones alone and lacks a portion of them. The data show 100,000 to 150,000 clones, with around 74% seen just once and roughly 7% held by the top ten. The data stem from a study of cytomegalovirus exposure and HLA in healthy donors. About the research overall: Ancestry clustering placed 70% to 85% of around 400 genotyped donors in the Caucasian-associated cluster. General study findings and limits: Presence/absence analyses assumed roughly uniform sequencing depth across donors. Most of the TCR beta V segments (in an earlier analysis) were productive either about 90% or about 30% of the time.

The chain has TRBV7-8 and TRBJ2-1; D ambiguous. The sample taken for sequencing was PBMCs. The sequence derives from a male donor in good health and CMV-seronegative. For the CDR3, the DNA is TGTGCCAGCATCCTCGGTCCTAGCTCCTACAATGAGCAGTTCTTC. It translates to CASILGPSSYNEQFF. Drawing the rest from reference TRBV7-8 and TRBJ2-1, the complete variable domain is GAGVSQSPRYKVAKRGQDVALRCDPISGHVSLFWYQQALGQGPEFLTYFQNEAQLDKSGLPSDRFFAERPEGSVSTLKIQRTQQEDSAVYLCASILGPSSYNEQFFGPGTRLTVL.